Listed below are T cell receptor beta chains from one sample, sequenced in a study of shared clonotypes between healthy human individuals. Assay: immunoSEQ multiplex PCR; the TCRdb copy retains only in-frame clones and omits some. The profile covers around 2,000,000 clones, with over 85% appearing a single time and around 1.2% taken by the ten largest. Sequences were obtained from naive CD8+ T cells sorted from blood. The receptors were gathered from a man aged 18 to 30 in good health. CDR3s leave out the opening cysteine and the closing phenylalanine or tryptophan. Fields, in order: CDR3 protein, D gene, V gene, CDR3 length. D genes are given only for firm matches.

cdr3_aa: ASSLAGPGNTEAF; d_call: NA; v_call: TRBV5-4; cdr3_length: 13
cdr3_aa: ASSQGGADTQY; d_call: NA; v_call: TRBV11-3; cdr3_length: 11
cdr3_aa: ASSSLDNYGRDTQY; d_call: NA; v_call: TRBV7-6; cdr3_length: 14
cdr3_aa: ASSYGALDTQY; d_call: NA; v_call: TRBV6-5; cdr3_length: 11
cdr3_aa: ASSDEKFPGQGRYEQY; d_call: TRBD1; v_call: TRBV10-2; cdr3_length: 16
cdr3_aa: ASSPPPAGVLNEQF; d_call: TRBD2; v_call: TRBV5-1; cdr3_length: 14
cdr3_aa: ASSYGTNHYEQY; d_call: NA; v_call: TRBV27; cdr3_length: 12
cdr3_aa: ASSSFLQGPGGGYT; d_call: TRBD1; v_call: TRBV5-6; cdr3_length: 14
cdr3_aa: ASSPGQGTNTEAF; d_call: TRBD1; v_call: TRBV4-2; cdr3_length: 13
cdr3_aa: ASSFGTSGSYEQY; d_call: TRBD2; v_call: TRBV5-5; cdr3_length: 13
cdr3_aa: ASSQSEAEPSYEQY; d_call: NA; v_call: TRBV4-3; cdr3_length: 14
cdr3_aa: ASRDEEFSTDTQY; d_call: NA; v_call: TRBV25-1; cdr3_length: 13
cdr3_aa: ASSVGAGSSYEQY; d_call: NA; v_call: TRBV9; cdr3_length: 13
cdr3_aa: ASSLTGYEQY; d_call: NA; v_call: TRBV5-6; cdr3_length: 10
cdr3_aa: AISEGQLNTEAF; d_call: NA; v_call: TRBV10-3; cdr3_length: 12
cdr3_aa: AWGVAGELF; d_call: NA; v_call: TRBV30; cdr3_length: 9
cdr3_aa: ASSYAGGRVGVNEQF; d_call: NA; v_call: TRBV27; cdr3_length: 15
cdr3_aa: ASSFTSGGVTDTQY; d_call: TRBD2; v_call: TRBV5-1; cdr3_length: 14
cdr3_aa: ASSLRGAYDSPLH; d_call: NA; v_call: TRBV27; cdr3_length: 13
cdr3_aa: ASSFPMDINYGYT; d_call: NA; v_call: TRBV7-6; cdr3_length: 13
cdr3_aa: SVMGFDEQY; d_call: NA; v_call: TRBV29-1; cdr3_length: 9
cdr3_aa: ASSLARKYEQY; d_call: NA; v_call: TRBV7-2; cdr3_length: 11
cdr3_aa: ASRPDRGDNQPQH; d_call: TRBD1; v_call: TRBV27; cdr3_length: 13
cdr3_aa: ASSLVDETQY; d_call: NA; v_call: TRBV13; cdr3_length: 10
cdr3_aa: ATLSRQPLNTEAF; d_call: NA; v_call: TRBV19; cdr3_length: 13
cdr3_aa: ASSYGAYYEQY; d_call: NA; v_call: TRBV6-5; cdr3_length: 11
cdr3_aa: ASSYSSGTSGMYNEQF; d_call: TRBD2; v_call: TRBV11-3; cdr3_length: 16
cdr3_aa: ASSQRAQGRNSPLH; d_call: TRBD1; v_call: TRBV14; cdr3_length: 14
cdr3_aa: ASGDRVTSTDTQY; d_call: TRBD1; v_call: TRBV2; cdr3_length: 13
cdr3_aa: ASSYTTLASGGYT; d_call: NA; v_call: TRBV6-5; cdr3_length: 13
cdr3_aa: ASSSGLAGESEQY; d_call: TRBD2; v_call: TRBV5-1; cdr3_length: 13
cdr3_aa: ASSTLVSEQY; d_call: NA; v_call: TRBV19; cdr3_length: 10
cdr3_aa: ASSSLGGLVGEQY; d_call: NA; v_call: TRBV5-1; cdr3_length: 13
cdr3_aa: ASSHSSGLGTYEQY; d_call: NA; v_call: TRBV4-1; cdr3_length: 14
cdr3_aa: AWSTHRQDTEAF; d_call: NA; v_call: TRBV30; cdr3_length: 12
cdr3_aa: ASSLGGYNIQY; d_call: NA; v_call: TRBV7-3; cdr3_length: 11
cdr3_aa: ASSPETGTSNQPQH; d_call: TRBD1; v_call: TRBV28; cdr3_length: 14
cdr3_aa: ASSFGDNEQF; d_call: NA; v_call: TRBV5-4; cdr3_length: 10
cdr3_aa: ASSLDPLEQY; d_call: NA; v_call: TRBV13; cdr3_length: 10
cdr3_aa: ASSQDGQGLYEQY; d_call: TRBD1; v_call: TRBV4-1; cdr3_length: 13
cdr3_aa: ASSVNSGTGVNTEAF; d_call: TRBD1; v_call: TRBV9; cdr3_length: 15
cdr3_aa: ASSLAGSEYEQY; d_call: NA; v_call: TRBV5-1; cdr3_length: 12
cdr3_aa: ASSQDPGQGETQY; d_call: TRBD1; v_call: TRBV4-3; cdr3_length: 13
cdr3_aa: ASSQSGWDPAYEQY; d_call: NA; v_call: TRBV5-8; cdr3_length: 14
cdr3_aa: ASTWDSGEKLF; d_call: TRBD1; v_call: TRBV27; cdr3_length: 11
cdr3_aa: ATGGTAGYEQY; d_call: NA; v_call: TRBV7-9; cdr3_length: 11
cdr3_aa: ASSQAGLGDEQY; d_call: TRBD2; v_call: TRBV11-2; cdr3_length: 12
cdr3_aa: ASSFGGGEKLF; d_call: NA; v_call: TRBV9; cdr3_length: 11
cdr3_aa: ASSSLGDYGYT; d_call: NA; v_call: TRBV25-1; cdr3_length: 11
cdr3_aa: ASRLGPRVDEKLF; d_call: NA; v_call: TRBV27; cdr3_length: 13
cdr3_aa: ASSGLIPDTQY; d_call: NA; v_call: TRBV9; cdr3_length: 11
cdr3_aa: ASSSDRIGVIGEQF; d_call: NA; v_call: TRBV28; cdr3_length: 14
cdr3_aa: ASSLVGRRNTGELF; d_call: NA; v_call: TRBV7-9; cdr3_length: 14
cdr3_aa: ASSSDRAGTGELF; d_call: TRBD1; v_call: TRBV28; cdr3_length: 13
cdr3_aa: ASSQGGQGSYEQY; d_call: TRBD1; v_call: TRBV4-1; cdr3_length: 13
cdr3_aa: ASSEGHSYT; d_call: NA; v_call: TRBV7-9; cdr3_length: 9
cdr3_aa: ASSLPRTEGIEKLF; d_call: NA; v_call: TRBV28; cdr3_length: 14
cdr3_aa: ATSKTLGEANTGELF; d_call: NA; v_call: TRBV15; cdr3_length: 15
cdr3_aa: ASSLDSSQETQY; d_call: NA; v_call: TRBV5-8; cdr3_length: 12
cdr3_aa: ASSLNPSLQETQY; d_call: NA; v_call: TRBV7-3; cdr3_length: 13